This is a list of T cell receptor beta chains from one sample in a study of blood T cell repertoires in COVID-19. TCRdb's table, derived via immunoSEQ multiplex PCR, lists solely in-frame clones and lacks some. Of hundreds of thousands of clones in the sample, roughly three quarters are singletons; the top ten hold 3% to 4%. Sequenced material: peripheral blood. All receptors come from a middle-aged woman with active or convalescent COVID-19. Both conserved end residues are part of each CDR3. A D gene is named only where the DNA matches it firmly. Clone size is shown for a subset of rows, as once, few, many or a class of expanded clone.

v_call: TRBV3-1/TRBV3-2; j_call: TRBJ2-4; d_call: TRBD2; clone_size: -; cdr3_nt: TGTGCCAGCAGCCAAGTGCCCGGGGGGGCGGCCAAAAACATTCAGTACTTC; cdr3_aa: CASSQVPGGAAKNIQYF
v_call: TRBV5-1; j_call: TRBJ1-2; d_call: -; clone_size: -; cdr3_nt: TGCGCCAGCAGCTTGGATGGAGCGTCCAGTTATGGCTACACCTTC; cdr3_aa: CASSLDGASSYGYTF
v_call: TRBV27; j_call: TRBJ1-5; d_call: -; clone_size: once; cdr3_nt: TGTGCCAGCAGTTTAGGGAGGGTAAGTCAGCCCCAGCATTTT; cdr3_aa: CASSLGRVSQPQHF
v_call: TRBV3-1/TRBV3-2; j_call: TRBJ2-1; d_call: -; clone_size: -; cdr3_nt: TGTGCCAGCAGCCGCCTCAAGGGAGCCAATGAGCAGTTCTTC; cdr3_aa: CASSRLKGANEQFF
v_call: TRBV3-1/TRBV3-2; j_call: TRBJ2-2; d_call: TRBD2; clone_size: -; cdr3_nt: TGTGCCAGCAGCCAAACCTGGGCGGGGGGGCCCTCCGGGGCCACCGGGGAGCTGTTTTTT; cdr3_aa: CASSQTWAGGPSGATGELFF
v_call: TRBV5-6; j_call: TRBJ1-2; d_call: TRBD1; clone_size: -; cdr3_nt: TGTGCCAGCAGCTGGGGACAGTCGGGGGGCTACACCTTC; cdr3_aa: CASSWGQSGGYTF
v_call: TRBV15; j_call: TRBJ1-1; d_call: -; clone_size: -; cdr3_nt: TGTGCCACCAGCAGAGACTCGGCAGGGTACACTGAAGCTTTCTTT; cdr3_aa: CATSRDSAGYTEAFF
v_call: TRBV12-5; j_call: TRBJ2-1; d_call: TRBD1; clone_size: -; cdr3_nt: TGTGCTAGTGGTTTCCGCCGGACAGGGTCCCATGAGCAGTTCTTC; cdr3_aa: CASGFRRTGSHEQFF
v_call: TRBV11-2; j_call: TRBJ1-2; d_call: TRBD1; clone_size: -; cdr3_nt: TGTGCCAGCAGCTCGAATTCCTGGGGACAGGCCGTAGCTAACTATGGCTACACCTTC; cdr3_aa: CASSSNSWGQAVANYGYTF
v_call: TRBV9; j_call: TRBJ1-2; d_call: TRBD1; clone_size: -; cdr3_nt: TGTGCCAGCAGCGTTCCGGGACAGGGATATGGCTACACCTTC; cdr3_aa: CASSVPGQGYGYTF
v_call: TRBV9; j_call: TRBJ2-3; d_call: -; clone_size: -; cdr3_nt: TGTGCCAGCAGCGCCCCTACGACTAGCACAGATACGCAGTATTTT; cdr3_aa: CASSAPTTSTDTQYF
v_call: TRBV10-3; j_call: TRBJ1-2; d_call: -; clone_size: -; cdr3_nt: TGTGCCATCAGTGAAGCCTTAGCTAACTATGGCTACACCTTC; cdr3_aa: CAISEALANYGYTF
v_call: TRBV5-1; j_call: TRBJ1-2; d_call: -; clone_size: -; cdr3_nt: TGCGCCAGCAGCTTGTCGTCGGGAAACCTTAACTATGGCTACACCTTC; cdr3_aa: CASSLSSGNLNYGYTF
v_call: TRBV5-6; j_call: TRBJ2-2; d_call: -; clone_size: -; cdr3_nt: TGTGCCAGCAGCTTCACAGGGTACTACACCGGGGAGCTGTTTTTT; cdr3_aa: CASSFTGYYTGELFF
v_call: TRBV3-1/TRBV3-2; j_call: TRBJ1-2; d_call: -; clone_size: -; cdr3_nt: TGTGCCAGCAGCCAAGAGGCGTGGCCGGGGGGCTACACCTTC; cdr3_aa: CASSQEAWPGGYTF
v_call: TRBV3-1/TRBV3-2; j_call: TRBJ1-3; d_call: TRBD1; clone_size: -; cdr3_nt: TGTGCCAGCAGCCAAGTTGGGACAGACAGAAACACCATATATTTT; cdr3_aa: CASSQVGTDRNTIYF
v_call: TRBV5-1; j_call: TRBJ2-2; d_call: TRBD1; clone_size: -; cdr3_nt: TGCGCCAGCAGCTCACAGGGGTTAGCCGGGGAGCTGTTTTTT; cdr3_aa: CASSSQGLAGELFF
v_call: TRBV7-6; j_call: TRBJ1-1; d_call: TRBD1; clone_size: -; cdr3_nt: TGTGCCAGCAGCCTTCGGACAGGTGAAGCTTTCTTT; cdr3_aa: CASSLRTGEAFF
v_call: TRBV10-3; j_call: TRBJ1-1; d_call: TRBD1; clone_size: many; cdr3_nt: TGTGCCATCAGTATGGACAGGGGCACTGAAGCTTTCTTT; cdr3_aa: CAISMDRGTEAFF
v_call: TRBV12-3/TRBV12-4; j_call: TRBJ1-1; d_call: TRBD1; clone_size: -; cdr3_nt: TGTGCCAGCAGTCTGACAGGGATGACTGAAGCTTTCTTT; cdr3_aa: CASSLTGMTEAFF
v_call: TRBV6-5; j_call: TRBJ1-2; d_call: -; clone_size: -; cdr3_nt: TGTGCCAGCAGTTACCCCGGTACCAACTATGGCTACACCTTC; cdr3_aa: CASSYPGTNYGYTF
v_call: TRBV10-3; j_call: TRBJ1-2; d_call: -; clone_size: few; cdr3_nt: TGTGCCATCAGTGAGTCCAGGGCCTCGAGCTATGGCTACACCTTC; cdr3_aa: CAISESRASSYGYTF
v_call: TRBV19; j_call: TRBJ1-1; d_call: -; clone_size: -; cdr3_nt: TGTGCCAGTAGTATTGGGCCGAACACTGAAGCTTTCTTT; cdr3_aa: CASSIGPNTEAFF
v_call: TRBV15; j_call: TRBJ2-5; d_call: -; clone_size: -; cdr3_nt: TGTGCCACCAGCGCCTCGGGGGTAGAGACCCAGTACTTC; cdr3_aa: CATSASGVETQYF
v_call: TRBV28; j_call: TRBJ2-7; d_call: -; clone_size: -; cdr3_nt: TGTGCCAGCAATGCGGGCGCCGCCTACGAGCAGTACTTC; cdr3_aa: CASNAGAAYEQYF
v_call: TRBV7-2; j_call: TRBJ2-2; d_call: TRBD2; clone_size: once; cdr3_nt: TGTGCCAGCAGCTTAATGGGGAGGGGAACCGGGGAGCTGTTTTTT; cdr3_aa: CASSLMGRGTGELFF
v_call: TRBV25-1; j_call: TRBJ2-5; d_call: -; clone_size: -; cdr3_nt: TGTGCCAGCACGGTGCAGGGGAGAGAGACCCAGTACTTC; cdr3_aa: CASTVQGRETQYF
v_call: TRBV5-1; j_call: TRBJ2-3; d_call: TRBD2; clone_size: -; cdr3_nt: TGCGCCAGCAGCTCCCATGCTAGCGGGGGGGTGACAGATACGCAGTATTTT; cdr3_aa: CASSSHASGGVTDTQYF
v_call: TRBV9; j_call: TRBJ1-3; d_call: -; clone_size: few; cdr3_nt: TGTGCCAGCAGCCAAGAGCCGGGAAGAGGAAACACCATATATTTT; cdr3_aa: CASSQEPGRGNTIYF
v_call: TRBV15; j_call: TRBJ1-3; d_call: -; clone_size: -; cdr3_nt: TGTGCCACCAGCAGAGAAGAAGCTAATGGAAACACCATATATTTT; cdr3_aa: CATSREEANGNTIYF
v_call: TRBV7-9; j_call: TRBJ2-1; d_call: -; clone_size: -; cdr3_nt: TGTGCCAGCAGCCCGAGACTAAGCGATGAGCAGTTCTTC; cdr3_aa: CASSPRLSDEQFF
v_call: TRBV2; j_call: TRBJ1-2; d_call: -; clone_size: -; cdr3_nt: TGTGCCAGCAGTGGCCCCAGGCACACCTTC; cdr3_aa: CASSGPRHTF
v_call: TRBV5-6; j_call: TRBJ1-6; d_call: TRBD1; clone_size: -; cdr3_nt: TGTGCCAGCAGTACTCCTTTGGACAGGGGAGGGAATTCACCCCTCCACTTT; cdr3_aa: CASSTPLDRGGNSPLHF
v_call: TRBV7-3; j_call: TRBJ1-2; d_call: -; clone_size: -; cdr3_nt: TGTGCCAGCAGCTCCACAGGGTCTACTAACTATGGCTACACCTTC; cdr3_aa: CASSSTGSTNYGYTF
v_call: TRBV7-2; j_call: TRBJ1-2; d_call: TRBD1; clone_size: -; cdr3_nt: TGTGCCAGCAAAACAGGGGGCGAGAACTATGGCTACACCTTC; cdr3_aa: CASKTGGENYGYTF
v_call: TRBV7-3; j_call: TRBJ1-2; d_call: TRBD1; clone_size: once; cdr3_nt: TGTGCCAGCAGCTTAAGAGGGGGCTACGGCTACACCTTC; cdr3_aa: CASSLRGGYGYTF
v_call: TRBV2; j_call: TRBJ1-4; d_call: TRBD1; clone_size: -; cdr3_nt: TGTGCCAGCAGTGAACGGCAGGGGGTCACCGAAAAACTGTTTTTT; cdr3_aa: CASSERQGVTEKLFF
v_call: TRBV24-1; j_call: TRBJ1-2; d_call: -; clone_size: -; cdr3_nt: TGTGCCACCCAGGACAGTGTAAACTATGGCTACACCTTC; cdr3_aa: CATQDSVNYGYTF
v_call: TRBV7-3; j_call: TRBJ2-3; d_call: -; clone_size: -; cdr3_nt: TGTGCCAGCAGCGTGACTAGAACAGATACGCAGTATTTT; cdr3_aa: CASSVTRTDTQYF
v_call: TRBV5-1; j_call: TRBJ2-2; d_call: TRBD1; clone_size: once; cdr3_nt: TGCGCCAGCAGCTTGGTAGGGACAGTGAACACCGGGGAGCTGTTTTTT; cdr3_aa: CASSLVGTVNTGELFF
v_call: TRBV2; j_call: TRBJ2-2; d_call: TRBD2; clone_size: -; cdr3_nt: TGTGCCAGCAAGATGGGACTAGCGGGGGGGCTTCGCACCGGGGAGCTGTTTTTT; cdr3_aa: CASKMGLAGGLRTGELFF
v_call: TRBV6-6; j_call: TRBJ1-2; d_call: TRBD1; clone_size: -; cdr3_nt: TGTGCCAGCAGGCGACCGGGACAGGGAGGTTATGGCTACACCTTC; cdr3_aa: CASRRPGQGGYGYTF
v_call: TRBV19; j_call: TRBJ1-1; d_call: TRBD1; clone_size: few; cdr3_nt: TGTGCCAGTAGTATTAGAGGGGGCCCTGAAGCTTTCTTT; cdr3_aa: CASSIRGGPEAFF
v_call: TRBV27; j_call: TRBJ2-1; d_call: -; clone_size: -; cdr3_nt: TGTGCCAGCAGCCCCTCACACTCCTACAATGAGCAGTTCTTC; cdr3_aa: CASSPSHSYNEQFF
v_call: TRBV4-1; j_call: TRBJ1-4; d_call: TRBD1; clone_size: -; cdr3_nt: TGCGCCAGCAGCCAATCCGGGACAGTTAATGAAAAACTGTTTTTT; cdr3_aa: CASSQSGTVNEKLFF
v_call: TRBV9; j_call: TRBJ2-1; d_call: TRBD1; clone_size: -; cdr3_nt: TGTGCCAGCAGCGTAGTAGGGACAGGGAAAGAGCAGTTCTTC; cdr3_aa: CASSVVGTGKEQFF
v_call: TRBV5-6; j_call: TRBJ1-4; d_call: TRBD1; clone_size: -; cdr3_nt: TGTGCCAGCAGCCACCTGGGGACAGGGGTTGAAAAACTGTTTTTT; cdr3_aa: CASSHLGTGVEKLFF
v_call: TRBV3-1/TRBV3-2; j_call: TRBJ2-1; d_call: TRBD1; clone_size: -; cdr3_nt: TGTGCCAGCAGTCCGCCGGGACAGGGGGCTTACAATGAGCAGTTCTTC; cdr3_aa: CASSPPGQGAYNEQFF
v_call: TRBV3-1/TRBV3-2; j_call: TRBJ2-7; d_call: TRBD1; clone_size: -; cdr3_nt: TGTGCCAGCAGCCAAGATTGGAAGGGGGCCTCATTTTACGAGCAGTACTTC; cdr3_aa: CASSQDWKGASFYEQYF
v_call: TRBV18; j_call: TRBJ1-4; d_call: -; clone_size: -; cdr3_nt: TGTGCCAGCTCATCGGACACTTCTAATGAAAAACTGTTTTTT; cdr3_aa: CASSSDTSNEKLFF
v_call: TRBV23-1; j_call: TRBJ1-4; d_call: -; clone_size: -; cdr3_nt: TGCGCCAGCAGTCGGTCGCGGGGGAGGGCAACTAATGAAAAACTGTTTTTT; cdr3_aa: CASSRSRGRATNEKLFF
v_call: TRBV11-2; j_call: TRBJ1-5; d_call: TRBD1; clone_size: -; cdr3_nt: TGTGCCAGCAGCTTAGATGTGGCAGGGGGACAGCCCCAGCATTTT; cdr3_aa: CASSLDVAGGQPQHF
v_call: TRBV19; j_call: TRBJ1-5; d_call: -; clone_size: -; cdr3_nt: TGTGCCAGTAGTGCCGAGACATGGAATATACAGCCCCAGCATTTT; cdr3_aa: CASSAETWNIQPQHF
v_call: TRBV9; j_call: TRBJ2-1; d_call: TRBD2; clone_size: -; cdr3_nt: TGTGCCAGCACCGGGGGGGTCCCCGGGGATGAGCAGTTCTTC; cdr3_aa: CASTGGVPGDEQFF